Shown below are 10 T cell receptor beta chains from a single sample sequenced in a study of vaccination effects on CD4 cells after COVID-19. Their specific antigens are unknown. Clones were sequenced by immunoSEQ multiplex PCR, and TCRdb holds only the in-frame ones, with some missing. The data show some 30,000 clones, 80% seen once. Expansion of antigen-specific CD4+ T cells with viral peptide pools was carried out by the ViraFEST assay before sequencing. At the end of around eleven days of culture, CD4+ T cells were isolated. As their vaccination, participants received two doses of either BNT162b2 or mRNA-1273. The sequenced sample was CD4+ T cells from PBMCs cultured with SARS-CoV-2 spike peptides, obtained after COVID-19 vaccination. These receptors came from a human donor who received a COVID-19 vaccine. Some clones in this sample may be carry-over from other donors' samples.

This chain joins TRBV11-2 and TRBJ1-2; D not resolved. Germline assignment: CDR1 SGHAT and CDR2 FQNNGV. This CDR3 spans 13 amino acids. V was trimmed by 5 bases and J by 1 base, leaving 8 bases between them. The CDR3 DNA reads TGTGCCAGCAGCCTTGCCATTAACTATGGCTACACCTTC. It specifies CASSLAINYGYTF. The variable domain in full, completed from reference TRBV11-2 and TRBJ1-2, reads EAGVAQSPRYKIIEKRQSVAFWCNPISGHATLYWYQQILGQGPKLLIQFQNNGVVDDSQLPKDRFSAERLKGVDSTLKIQPAKLEDSAVYLCASSLAINYGYTFGSGTRLTVV.

The chain employs TRBV18 and TRBJ2-5; 11 nucleotides agree with TRBD2. CDR1 KGHSH and CDR2 LQKENI come from the germline V gene. V gave up 6 bases and J gave up 8 bases; unmatched junction bases: 11. The CDR3 has 15 residues. The CDR3, as DNA: TGTGCCAGCTCTCCTACCGGGACTAGCGGAGACACCCAGTACTTC. This translates into CASSPTGTSGDTQYF.

The J gene is TRBJ2-3, the V gene TRBV5-1, with 7 positions matching TRBD2. CDR1 and CDR2 from the germline V gene are SGHRS and YFSETQ. With 3 bases clipped from V and 2 bases from J, the junction kept 3 bases outside the gene matches. The CDR3 consists of 14 residues. As DNA, the CDR3 is TGCGCCAGCAGCTCACTAGCGACCACAGATACGCAGTATTTT. Its translation is CASSSLATTDTQYF.

This clone has a single count. The chain joins TRBV3-1 (or the pseudogene TRBV3-2) to TRBJ1-1, with D perhaps matching TRBD1 (5 bases). Germline V gives CDR1 LGHDT, CDR2 YNNKEL (reference sequence). This CDR3 contains 12 residues. Trimming removed 5 bases from V and 6 bases from J, with 10 bases in between. CDR3 amino acids: CASSWTGAEAFF. The CDR3 DNA follows: TGTGCCAGCAGCTGGACGGGGGCTGAAGCTTTCTTT.

The chain combines TRBV5-1 with TRBJ1-1; unclear D gene. The CDR3 has 14 amino acids. Trimming took off 1 base at V and 3 bases at J, with 10 bases between the two ends. The germline CDR1 and CDR2 sequences are SGHRS and YFSETQ. CDR3 loop: CASSLKSSDTEAFF. As DNA, the CDR3 is TGCGCCAGCAGCTTGAAAAGTTCGGACACTGAAGCTTTCTTT.

The chain recombines TRBV5-1 with TRBJ2-5; TRBD2 matches at 11 bases. Germline V gene data show CDR1 as SGHRS and CDR2 as YFSETQ. The ends lost 3 bases at V and 3 bases at J; junction bases unmatched: 10. This CDR3 is built from 17 residues. The CDR3 sequence: CASSSPALAGGKETQYF. CDR3 nucleotides: TGCGCCAGCAGCTCCCCCGCGCTAGCGGGGGGTAAAGAGACCCAGTACTTC.

This chain uses TRBV28 with TRBJ1-5; perhaps TRBD1 as D (5 bases). Germline V gene sequence: CDR1 MDHEN, CDR2 SYDVKM. CDR3 length: 14 amino acids. V was pared by 4 bases and J by 1 base, with 8 bases between. This CDR3 is CASSSGPSNQPQHF. CDR3 coding DNA: TGTGCCAGCAGTTCGGGACCGAGCAATCAGCCCCAGCATTTT.

This chain joins TRBV5-1 and TRBJ2-1; TRBD1 is a possible D gene (6 bases). Germline-derived CDR1 and CDR2 are SGHRS and YFSETQ. V was shortened by 1 base and J by 0 bases, with 14 bases between the two germline ends. The CDR3 length is 17 residues. In DNA, the CDR3 is TGCGCCAGCAGCTTGTCGGGACACCTAAGCTCCTACAATGAGCAGTTCTTC. This translates into CASSLSGHLSSYNEQFF.

This chain joins TRBV7-2 and TRBJ2-3; D ambiguous. With 2 bases removed from V and 2 bases from J, the gap between germline ends came to 8 bases. From germline, CDR1 is SGHTA and CDR2 FQGNSA. The length of the CDR3 is 14 residues. CDR3 sequence reads: CASSLKSYTDTQYF. The CDR3 DNA reads TGTGCCAGCAGCTTAAAATCCTACACAGATACGCAGTATTTT.

This clone was found a few times. The CDR3 loop is CASSLGTGGSYGYTF. The CDR3 region has the DNA TGCGCCAGCAGCCTGGGGACAGGGGGTAGCTATGGCTACACCTTC. The J gene is TRBJ1-2, the V gene TRBV4-3, with 11 bases aligning to TRBD1. Germline CDR1 LGHNA, CDR2 YSLEER. V was clipped by 4 bases and J by 4 bases; unmatched bases: 5. The CDR3 length is 15 residues.